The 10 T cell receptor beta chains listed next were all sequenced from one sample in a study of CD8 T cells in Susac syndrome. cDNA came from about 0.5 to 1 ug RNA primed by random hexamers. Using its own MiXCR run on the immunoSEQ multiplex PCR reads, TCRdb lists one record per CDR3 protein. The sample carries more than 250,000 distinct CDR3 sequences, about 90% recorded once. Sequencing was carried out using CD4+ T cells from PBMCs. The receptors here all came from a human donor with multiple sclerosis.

CDR3 in amino acids: CAISVSGDTGELFF. The CDR3 DNA sequence: TGTGCCATCAGTGTGTCGGGGGACACCGGGGAGCTGTTTTTT. The chain is built from TRBV10-3 and TRBJ2-2; D is perhaps TRBD2 (6 bases). The CDR3 has 14 amino acids. Per germline, CDR1 ENHRY and CDR2 SYGVKD. Trimming stripped 4 bases from V and 3 bases from J, with 9 bases between.

For the CDR3, the DNA is TGCGCCAGCAGCCGGACGATATACGGGACTCTAAACGAGCAGTACTTC. Protein product: CASSRTIYGTLNEQYF. V and J are TRBV5-1 and TRBJ2-7; possible D gene TRBD2, 6 bases. V gave up 4 bases and J gave up 5 bases, with 22 bases separating them. Germline CDR1 SGHRS, CDR2 YFSETQ. This CDR3 region has 16 residues.

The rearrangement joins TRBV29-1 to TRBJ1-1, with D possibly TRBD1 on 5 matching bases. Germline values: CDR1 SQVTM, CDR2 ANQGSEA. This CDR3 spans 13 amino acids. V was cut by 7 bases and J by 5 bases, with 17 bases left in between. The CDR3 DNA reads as TGCAGCGCCCCGGGTGGGGGTAGGACTGAAGCTTTCTTT. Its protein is CSAPGGGRTEAFF. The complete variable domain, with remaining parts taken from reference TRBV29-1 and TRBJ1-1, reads SAVISQKPSRDICQRGTSLTIQCQVDSQVTMMFWYRQQPGQSLTLIATANQGSEATYESGFVIDKFPISRPNLTFSTLTVSNMSPEDSSIYLCSAPGGGRTEAFFGQGTRLTVV.

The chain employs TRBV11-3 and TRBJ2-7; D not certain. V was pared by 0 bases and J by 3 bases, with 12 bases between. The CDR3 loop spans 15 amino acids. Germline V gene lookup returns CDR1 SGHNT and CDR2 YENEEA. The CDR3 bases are TGTGCCAGCAGCTTAGAGAGCACGGACGGCTACGAGCAGTACTTC. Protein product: CASSLESTDGYEQYF.

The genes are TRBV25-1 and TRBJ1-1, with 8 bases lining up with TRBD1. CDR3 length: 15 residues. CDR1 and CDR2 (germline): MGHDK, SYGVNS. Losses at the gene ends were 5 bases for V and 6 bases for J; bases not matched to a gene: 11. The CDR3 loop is CASSSKRQGSSEAFF. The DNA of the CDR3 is TGTGCCAGCAGTTCTAAACGACAGGGGAGTTCTGAAGCTTTCTTT. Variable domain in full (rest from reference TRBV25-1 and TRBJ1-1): EADIYQTPRYLVIGTGKKITLECSQTMGHDKMYWYQQDPGMELHLIHYSYGVNSTEKGDLSSESTVSRIRTEHFPLTLESARPSHTSQYLCASSSKRQGSSEAFFGQGTRLTVV.

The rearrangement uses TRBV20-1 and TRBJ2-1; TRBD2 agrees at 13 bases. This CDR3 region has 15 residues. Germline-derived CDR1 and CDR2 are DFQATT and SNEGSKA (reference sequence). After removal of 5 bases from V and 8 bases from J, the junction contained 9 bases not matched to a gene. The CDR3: CSASRGTSGMDEQFF. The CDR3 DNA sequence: TGCAGTGCTTCCCGCGGGACTAGCGGGATGGATGAGCAGTTCTTC.

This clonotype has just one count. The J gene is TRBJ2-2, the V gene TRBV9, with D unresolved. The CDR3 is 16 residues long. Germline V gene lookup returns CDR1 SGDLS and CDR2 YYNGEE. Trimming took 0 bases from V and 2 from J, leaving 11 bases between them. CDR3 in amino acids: CASSVGTSRNTGELFF. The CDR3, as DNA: TGTGCCAGCAGCGTAGGGACCTCGAGAAACACCGGGGAGCTGTTTTTT. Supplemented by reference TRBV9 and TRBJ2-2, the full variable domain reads DSGVTQTPKHLITATGQRVTLRCSPRSGDLSVYWYQQSLDQGLQFLIQYYNGEERAKGNILERFSAQQFPDLHSELNLSSLELGDSALYFCASSVGTSRNTGELFFGEGSRLTVL.

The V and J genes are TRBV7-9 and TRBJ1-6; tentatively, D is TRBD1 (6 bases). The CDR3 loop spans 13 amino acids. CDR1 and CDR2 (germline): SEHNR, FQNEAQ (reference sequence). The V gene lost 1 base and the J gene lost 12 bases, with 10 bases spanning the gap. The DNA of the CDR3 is TGTGCCAGCAGCTTAGAGGGGGGGGTACCCCTCCACTTT. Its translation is CASSLEGGVPLHF.

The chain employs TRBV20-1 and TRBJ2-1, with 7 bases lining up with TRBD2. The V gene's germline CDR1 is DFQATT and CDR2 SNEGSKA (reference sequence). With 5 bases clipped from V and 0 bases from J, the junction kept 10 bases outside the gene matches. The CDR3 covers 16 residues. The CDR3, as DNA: TGCAGTGCTCTGAGCTTGGGCGGGGGCTCCTACAATGAGCAGTTCTTC. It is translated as CSALSLGGGSYNEQFF.

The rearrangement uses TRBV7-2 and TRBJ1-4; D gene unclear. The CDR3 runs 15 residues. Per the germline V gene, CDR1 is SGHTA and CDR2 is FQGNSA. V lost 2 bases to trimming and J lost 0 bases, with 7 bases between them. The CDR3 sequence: CASSLHGATNEKLFF. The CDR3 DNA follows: TGTGCCAGCAGCTTACATGGTGCAACTAATGAAAAACTGTTTTTT.